Presented here are 13 T cell receptor beta chains from one specimen sequenced in a study of blood T cells in healthy people across ages. Together with a sample-barcoded 5' primer, a J-beta primer mix was included in a second PCR lasting about 6 to 11 cycles. TCRdb analysed the 5' RACE reads with MiXCR anew, one entry per CDR3 protein. Of 1.5 million or so distinct CDR3 sequences listed, about 40% are singletons. The source material was blood. These receptors were collected from a woman in her late teens or twenties in good health.

The genes are TRBV5-5 and TRBJ2-5; TRBD2 might be the D (5 bases). From germline, CDR1 is SGHKS and CDR2 YYEKEE (reference sequence). This CDR3 comprises 15 residues. Trimming removed 0 bases at V and 4 bases at J, with 13 bases between. The CDR3 reads CASSLAGLERETQYF. The CDR3 region has the DNA TGTGCCAGCAGCTTGGCTGGACTGGAAAGAGAGACCCAGTACTTC. Using reference TRBV5-5 and TRBJ2-5 for the parts outside the CDR3, the full variable domain is DAGVTQSPTHLIKTRGQQVTLRCSPISGHKSVSWYQQVLGQGPQFIFQYYEKEERGRGNFPDRFSARQFPNYSSELNVNALLLGDSALYLCASSLAGLERETQYFGPGTRLLVL.

The chain is built from TRBV12-3 or TRBV12-4 and TRBJ2-1; tentative D call: TRBD2 (5 bases). The V and J ends lost 2 bases and 0 bases respectively, with 14 bases between them. This CDR3 comprises 17 residues. CDR3 protein: CASSLKVGESSYNEQFF. The CDR3 DNA is TGTGCCAGCAGTTTAAAGGTCGGGGAAAGCTCCTACAATGAGCAGTTCTTC.

This clonotype was seen more than once but under ten times. Here the CDR3 DNA reads TGTGCCAGCAGGAATAGCGGGAGATTTGTCAATGAGCAGTTCTTC. Translating it yields CASRNSGRFVNEQFF. This rearrangement joins TRBV2 to TRBJ2-1; 9 nucleotides align to TRBD2. The trim removed 6 bases at V and 6 bases at J, leaving 9 bases unmatched. The CDR3 is 15 residues long. CDR1 is SNHLY, CDR2 FYNNEI, per germline.

This clonotype was counted only a few times. V and J are TRBV6-6 and TRBJ2-3; 13 nucleotides agree with TRBD2. CDR1 and CDR2 (germline): MNHNY, SVGAGI (reference sequence). CDR3 length: 16 amino acids. V lost 4 bases and J lost 3; bases outside the gene matches: 4. Here the CDR3 DNA reads TGTGCCAGCAGTTCGACTAGCGGGGGGAGGACAGATACGCAGTATTTT. This sequence encodes CASSSTSGGRTDTQYF.

The chain is built from TRBV28 and TRBJ2-5; maybe TRBD2 (7 bases). The CDR3 runs 16 residues. CDR1 is MDHEN, CDR2 SYDVKM, per germline. Deletions cut 6 bases from V and 2 bases from J, with 19 bases between. The CDR3 spells CASSNLLGGEQETQYF. The CDR3 coding sequence is TGTGCCAGCAGCAACCTCCTAGGGGGGGAACAAGAGACCCAGTACTTC.

This clonotype came up a few times. The chain has TRBV28 and TRBJ1-4; 7 bases are a match to TRBD1. This CDR3 is built from 16 residues. Unmatched junction bases numbered 16, after V lost 8 bases and J lost 7 bases. Germline CDR1 reads MDHEN; CDR2 reads SYDVKM. The CDR3 DNA reads TGTGCCAGCCGATCGCAAAAAGGGGGCTTCGGTGAAAAACTGTTTTTT. As protein: CASRSQKGGFGEKLFF.

Comment on this clonotype: The junction departs from germline at one end; a sequencing error may be responsible. The chain links TRBV4-1 to TRBJ1-6; D is uncertain. CDR3 length: 14 residues. Germline CDR1 is MGHRA and CDR2 is YSYEKL. CDR3 in DNA: TGCGCCAGCAGCCATCCGGGGATCACTTCACCCCCCCACTTT. Protein sequence: CASSHPGITSPPHF.

This clonotype was detected many times. The chain employs TRBV27 and TRBJ2-7, with 9 bases that match TRBD2. Germline assignment: CDR1 MNHEY and CDR2 SMNVEV (reference sequence). This CDR3 spans 14 amino acids. J lost 4 bases, V lost 6 bases, and 7 bases had no gene match. The CDR3 sequence is CASSRAGGSYEQYF. In DNA, the CDR3 is TGTGCCAGCAGCCGAGCGGGAGGAAGTTACGAGCAGTACTTC.

The gene calls are TRBV20-1 and TRBJ1-2, with 10 bases matching TRBD1. Germline V CDR1 and CDR2: DFQATT, SNEGSKA (reference sequence). With 3 bases clipped from V and 12 bases from J, the junction kept 13 bases outside the gene matches. This CDR3 region has 14 residues. The CDR3 region has the DNA TGCAGTGCTAGCCAGCGGGACAGGGGTTCGGCTAACACCTTC. It yields the protein CSASQRDRGSANTF.

This clonotype has a single count. The chain couples TRBV7-8 to TRBJ2-5; D might be TRBD2 (5 bases). With 4 bases removed from V and 5 bases from J, the gap between germline ends came to 14 bases. This CDR3 contains 14 residues. Germline V gene data show CDR1 as SGHVS and CDR2 as FQNEAQ. Here the CDR3 reads CASSYGGLTETQYF. Written as DNA, the CDR3 is TGTGCCAGCAGCTACGGCGGGCTAACGGAGACCCAGTACTTC.

This clonotype was picked up a small number of times. The CDR3 DNA reads as TGCAGCGTTGAAGGACTCTTCCGGGGCACAGATACGCAGTATTTT. This sequence encodes CSVEGLFRGTDTQYF. The gene calls are TRBV29-1 and TRBJ2-3; unclear D gene. This CDR3 spans 15 amino acids. Germline lookup yields CDR1 SQVTM and CDR2 ANQGSEA. Trimming shortened V by 1 base and J by 1 base, and 12 bases separated the two germline ends.

The chain is built from TRBV6-6 and TRBJ1-4, with 11 bases fitting TRBD1. Germline loops: CDR1 MNHNY, CDR2 SVGAGI (reference sequence). V was pared by 6 bases and J by 7 bases, with 7 bases of the junction left unmatched. This CDR3 is built from 15 residues. The CDR3 DNA is TGTGCCAGCAGCCGAAGGACAGGGGGCGTTGAAAAACTGTTTTTT. This translates into CASSRRTGGVEKLFF.

In its sample, this clonotype was seen a few times. The chain has TRBV27 and TRBJ2-2; no clear D. Germline assignment: CDR1 MNHEY and CDR2 SMNVEV (reference sequence). The CDR3 loop spans 16 amino acids. V gave up 5 bases and J gave up 1 base, with 14 bases separating them. The chain's CDR3 is CASSGVETQNTGELFF. The CDR3 bases are TGTGCCAGCAGTGGGGTTGAGACACAGAACACCGGGGAGCTGTTTTTT.